This T cell receptor beta chain appears in the sequencing data of a study of shared clonotypes between healthy human individuals. This clone was recorded only once. Trimming took off 4 bases at V and 0 bases at J, with 16 bases between the two ends. This CDR3 has 16 amino acids. Germline V lookup: CDR1 SNHLY, CDR2 FYNNEI. Samples underwent the assay at deep level. The assay was immunoSEQ multiplex PCR, and TCRdb's table has in-frame clones only and misses some. In the table there are about 2.1 million clones, 85% to 95% of which are singletons. CD45RO-negative CD8 cells positively selected for CCR7 made up the naive population, which excluded terminally differentiated effector memory CD45RA+ cells.

This receptor was taken from a young man in good health. Some clones in this sample may be carry-over from other donors' samples. This sequence joins TRBV2 and TRBJ2-7, with D unresolved. Sequences were obtained from naive CD8+ T cells from PBMCs. The CDR3 DNA follows: TGTGCCAGCAGTGGCTGGGGTGGCAGGATCTCCTACGAGCAGTACTTC. Residues: CASSGWGGRISYEQYF.